These T cell receptor beta chains were read from a single sample in a study of long-term antiretroviral therapy in people with HIV. Profiling relied on immunoSEQ multiplex PCR, and the TCRdb table lists in-frame clones only, not all of them. This table holds approximately 29,000 clones, about nine tenths found once. This sample comprised unsorted PBMCs, obtained just over 5 years after starting antiretroviral therapy. Receptor source: a woman between 35 and 50 years old with HIV. CDR3s include the opening cysteine and the closing phenylalanine or tryptophan. A D gene is named only where the DNA matches it firmly. Only part of the rows carry a size: once, few, many, or a class if the clone is expanded.

J	V	size	D	CDR3	DNA
TRBJ2-4	TRBV6-5	few	NA	CASSPFLLAKNIQYF	TGTGCCAGCAGTCCCTTCCTCTTAGCCAAAAACATTCAGTACTTC
TRBJ2-1	TRBV4-1	NA	NA	CASSQSRGDYLNRWEFF	TGCGCCAGCAGCCAAAGTCGCGGAGACTACTTAAATCGGTGGGAGTTCTTC
TRBJ2-1	TRBV9	NA	NA	CASSVAGTQYNEQFF	TGTGCCAGCAGCGTAGCCGGGACTCAGTACAATGAGCAGTTCTTC
TRBJ1-4	TRBV5-4	NA	TRBD1	CASSPAKDRVNEKLFF	TGTGCCAGCAGCCCAGCCAAGGACAGGGTAAATGAAAAACTGTTTTTT
TRBJ2-1	TRBV7-9	once	TRBD2	CASSLASGIYNEQFF	TGTGCCAGCAGCTTAGCTAGCGGGATTTACAATGAGCAGTTCTTC
TRBJ2-1	TRBV30	NA	NA	CAWGFGEQFF	TGTGCCTGGGGTTTTGGTGAGCAGTTCTTC
TRBJ1-1	TRBV7-9	NA	TRBD1	CASSQGGPEAFF	TGTGCCAGCAGTCAGGGGGGACCTGAAGCTTTCTTT
TRBJ2-7	TRBV30	NA	NA	CAWSVLGAFTDSYEQYF	TGTGCCTGGAGTGTACTGGGGGCTTTTACTGACTCCTACGAGCAGTACTTC
TRBJ2-3	TRBV6-5	NA	TRBD2	CASSRLAAVDTQYF	TGTGCCAGCAGTCGACTAGCGGCGGTAGATACGCAGTATTTT
TRBJ2-5	TRBV2	NA	NA	CASSLGPTRETQYF	TGTGCCAGCAGTCTAGGACCCACAAGGGAGACCCAGTACTTC
TRBJ2-3	TRBV7-9	NA	NA	CASSLGTDTQYF	TGTGCCAGCAGCCTGGGCACAGATACGCAGTATTTT
TRBJ1-2	TRBV6-1	NA	NA	CASSERGPTYGYTF	TGTGCCAGCAGTGAAAGGGGACCGACTTATGGCTACACCTTC
TRBJ2-1	TRBV15	NA	TRBD2	CATSRGLLTYNEQFF	TGTGCCACCAGCAGGGGACTACTCACGTACAATGAGCAGTTCTTC
TRBJ1-3	TRBV5-4	NA	TRBD1	CASSLAGTASLLGNTIYF	TGTGCCAGCAGCTTGGCGGGGACAGCCTCTTTACTTGGAAACACCATATATTTT
TRBJ2-3	TRBV10-1	NA	TRBD2	CASRPGLGTDTQYF	TGCGCCAGCAGGCCGGGACTAGGAACAGATACGCAGTATTTT
TRBJ2-1	TRBV29-1	NA	NA	CSVGPAATTANEQFF	TGCAGCGTTGGGCCCGCAGCGACGACGGCCAATGAGCAGTTCTTC
TRBJ1-4	TRBV11-2	NA	NA	CASSLNSISGSDTGKLFF	TGTGCCAGCAGCTTAAATTCGATTTCTGGCTCGGATACGGGAAAACTGTTTTTT
TRBJ2-6	TRBV6-5	few	NA	CASQSRVRGANVLTF	TGTGCCAGCCAAAGCAGGGTGCGAGGGGCCAACGTCCTGACTTTC
TRBJ1-5	TRBV21-1	NA	NA	CASSKAQGFSNQPQHF	TGTGCCAGCAGCAAAGCACAGGGATTTAGCAATCAGCCCCAGCATTTT
TRBJ1-4	TRBV5-5	NA	NA	CASSLNEKLFF	TGTGCCAGCAGCCTTAATGAAAAACTGTTTTTT
TRBJ2-1	TRBV7-8	NA	NA	CASSAHGGEQFF	TGTGCCAGCAGCGCGCACGGGGGTGAGCAGTTCTTC
TRBJ2-6	TRBV27	NA	NA	CASSSTGAANVLTF	TGTGCCAGCAGTTCTACCGGGGCAGCCAACGTCCTGACTTTC
TRBJ2-7	TRBV29-1	NA	NA	CSVEWGDNYEQYF	TGCAGCGTTGAATGGGGGGACAACTACGAGCAGTACTTC
TRBJ2-1	TRBV29-1	few	NA	CSVRPLGYNEQFF	TGCAGCGTTCGGCCTCTGGGCTACAATGAGCAGTTCTTC
TRBJ1-6	TRBV10-3	NA	NA	CAIASSLTISPLHF	TGTGCCATTGCCTCCTCGTTAACCATTTCACCCCTCCACTTT
TRBJ2-2	TRBV7-2	NA	TRBD2	CASSPQLASNTGELFF	TGTGCCAGCAGCCCCCAACTAGCGTCGAACACCGGGGAGCTGTTTTTT
TRBJ1-2	TRBV30	NA	TRBD1	CAWSTGQAFYTF	TGTGCCTGGAGTACCGGACAGGCTTTTTACACCTTC
TRBJ1-6	TRBV7-2	NA	TRBD1	CASSLANRGPSPLHF	TGTGCCAGCAGCTTAGCGAACAGGGGGCCTTCACCCCTCCACTTT
TRBJ1-1	TRBV2	few	NA	CASSGDTGNTEAFF	TGTGCCAGCAGTGGGGACACAGGGAACACTGAAGCTTTCTTT
TRBJ2-7	TRBV4-1	NA	TRBD2	CASSQSGKSGLAGPGYEQYF	TGCGCCAGCAGCCAATCCGGAAAATCGGGGCTAGCGGGACCGGGCTACGAGCAGTACTTC
TRBJ1-1	TRBV5-1	few	NA	CASSFSGNTEAFF	TGCGCCAGCAGCTTCAGCGGGAACACTGAAGCTTTCTTT
TRBJ2-7	TRBV27	NA	NA	CASSSGAKGSYEQYF	TGTGCCAGCAGTTCAGGGGCGAAAGGCTCCTACGAGCAGTACTTC
TRBJ2-5	TRBV5-4	NA	NA	CASSFRQPRQETQYF	TGTGCCAGCAGCTTTCGGCAGCCCCGCCAAGAGACCCAGTACTTC
TRBJ1-4	TRBV5-5	once	NA	CASSLALWVATNEKLFF	TGTGCCAGCAGCTTGGCCTTGTGGGTGGCAACTAATGAAAAACTGTTTTTT
TRBJ2-1	TRBV11-3	NA	TRBD2	CASSFFGGNGNEQFF	TGTGCCAGCAGCTTCTTCGGGGGGAACGGCAATGAGCAGTTCTTC
TRBJ1-2	TRBV11-3	NA	NA	CASSLGGSYGYTF	TGTGCCAGCAGTTTGGGGGGGTCCTATGGCTACACCTTC
TRBJ2-1	TRBV27	NA	NA	CASSTTGYNEQFF	TGTGCCAGCAGTACGACAGGTTACAATGAGCAGTTCTTC
TRBJ1-1	TRBV9	NA	NA	CASSVTGMNTEAFF	TGTGCCAGCAGCGTAACGGGTATGAACACTGAAGCTTTCTTT
TRBJ1-2	TRBV6-1	NA	NA	CASRTGIGYGYTF	TGTGCCAGCAGAACAGGGATAGGGTATGGCTACACCTTC
TRBJ1-2	TRBV11-2	few	NA	CASSLAGIYGYTF	TGTGCCAGCAGCTTAGCAGGGATCTATGGCTACACCTTC
TRBJ1-1	TRBV11-2	NA	TRBD1	CASSLEGTATEAFF	TGTGCCAGCAGCTTAGAGGGGACAGCCACTGAAGCTTTCTTT
TRBJ2-5	TRBV9	few	NA	CASSVYYARETQYF	TGTGCCAGCAGCGTATACTACGCACGGGAGACCCAGTACTTC
TRBJ2-7	TRBV5-5	once	NA	CASSLAPGDDYEQYF	TGTGCCAGCAGCTTGGCCCCGGGGGACGACTACGAGCAGTACTTC
TRBJ2-5	TRBV6-1	NA	NA	CASSESRDPRRTQYF	TGTGCCAGCAGTGAGAGCCGGGACCCACGAAGGACCCAGTACTTC
TRBJ2-3	TRBV5-4	NA	NA	CASSLEGAGSTDTQYF	TGTGCCAGCAGCTTGGAAGGCGCTGGTAGCACAGATACGCAGTATTTT
TRBJ2-6	TRBV29-1	once	NA	CSVEASAGANVLTF	TGCAGCGTTGAAGCCTCCGCTGGGGCCAACGTCCTGACTTTC
TRBJ2-7	TRBV29-1	NA	NA	CSVVLDTYEQYF	TGCAGCGTGGTGCTCGATACCTACGAGCAGTACTTC
TRBJ2-7	TRBV28	NA	TRBD1	CASSLTGVGEQYF	TGTGCCAGCAGTTTGACAGGGGTGGGCGAGCAGTACTTC
TRBJ2-5	TRBV2	NA	TRBD1	CASQGVGETQYF	TGTGCCAGCCAGGGGGTGGGGGAGACCCAGTACTTC
TRBJ2-1	TRBV14	NA	TRBD1	CASSQDGQGARFF	TGTGCCAGCAGCCAAGATGGACAGGGGGCTCGGTTCTTC
TRBJ1-2	TRBV4-3	NA	NA	CASSPSHGEDYGYTF	TGCGCCAGCAGCCCGAGCCACGGGGAGGACTATGGCTACACCTTC
TRBJ2-7	TRBV30	NA	TRBD2	CAWSVLAGVSYEQYF	TGTGCCTGGAGTGTACTGGCGGGGGTCTCCTACGAGCAGTACTTC
TRBJ1-1	TRBV12-5	NA	NA	CASGLVPGRNTEAFF	TGTGCTAGTGGTTTGGTACCTGGCAGGAACACTGAAGCTTTCTTT